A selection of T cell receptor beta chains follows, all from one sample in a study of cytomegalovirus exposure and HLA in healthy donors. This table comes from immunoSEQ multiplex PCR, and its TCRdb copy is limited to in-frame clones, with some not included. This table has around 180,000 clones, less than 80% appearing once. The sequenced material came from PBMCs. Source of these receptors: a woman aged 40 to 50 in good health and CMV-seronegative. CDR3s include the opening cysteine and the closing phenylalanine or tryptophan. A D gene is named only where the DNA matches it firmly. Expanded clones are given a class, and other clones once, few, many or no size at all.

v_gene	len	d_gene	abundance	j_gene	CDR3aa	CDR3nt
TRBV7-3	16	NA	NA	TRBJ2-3	CASSVGLQSPTDTQYF	TGTGCCAGCAGCGTGGGACTTCAAAGCCCCACAGATACGCAGTATTTT
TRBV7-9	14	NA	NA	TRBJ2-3	CASSLGARGDTQYF	TGTGCCAGCAGCTTAGGGGCCCGGGGAGATACGCAGTATTTT
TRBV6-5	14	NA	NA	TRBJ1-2	CASSNTGPNYGYTF	TGTGCCAGCAGCAATACAGGACCTAACTATGGCTACACCTTC
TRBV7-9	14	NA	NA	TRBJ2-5	CASSLETGWETQYF	TGTGCCAGCAGCTTAGAAACAGGGTGGGAGACCCAGTACTTC
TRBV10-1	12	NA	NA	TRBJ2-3	CASSDRTDTQYF	TGCGCCAGCAGTGACCGGACAGATACGCAGTATTTT
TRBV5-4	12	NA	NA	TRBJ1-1	CASRPRRGEAFF	TGTGCCAGCCGCCCCCGGAGGGGAGAAGCTTTCTTT
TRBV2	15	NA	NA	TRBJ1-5	CASSDLRVGNQPQHF	TGTGCCAGCAGTGATCTCAGGGTAGGCAATCAGCCCCAGCATTTT
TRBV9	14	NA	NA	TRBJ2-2	CASSPPGQSGELFF	TGTGCCAGCAGCCCCCCAGGACAGTCCGGGGAGCTGTTTTTT
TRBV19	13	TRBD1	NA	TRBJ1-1	CATRQGLNTEAFF	TGTGCCACCCGACAGGGCTTGAACACTGAAGCTTTCTTT
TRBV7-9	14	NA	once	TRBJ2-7	CASSQTPGQYEQYF	TGTGCCAGCAGCCAAACCCCGGGACAATACGAGCAGTACTTC
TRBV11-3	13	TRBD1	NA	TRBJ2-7	CASSSGGYDEQYF	TGTGCCAGCAGCTCAGGGGGCTACGACGAGCAGTACTTC
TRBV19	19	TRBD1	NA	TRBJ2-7	CASSIAPGQGSGRSYEQYF	TGTGCCAGTAGTATAGCCCCGGGACAGGGGAGTGGAAGATCCTACGAGCAGTACTTC
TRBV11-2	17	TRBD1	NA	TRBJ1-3	CASSLGDRAKIQNTIYF	TGTGCCAGCAGCTTAGGGGACAGGGCGAAGATTCAAAACACCATATATTTT
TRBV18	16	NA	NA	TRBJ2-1	CASSPPPPRGYNEQFF	TGTGCCAGCTCACCACCCCCTCCCCGGGGTTACAATGAGCAGTTCTTC
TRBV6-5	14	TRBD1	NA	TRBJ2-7	CASSRPQGRNEQYF	TGTGCCAGCAGCCGTCCACAGGGGCGGAACGAGCAGTACTTC
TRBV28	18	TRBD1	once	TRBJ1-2	CASSPPGQGDLLNYGYTF	TGTGCCAGCAGTCCTCCGGGACAGGGAGACCTTCTTAACTATGGCTACACCTTC
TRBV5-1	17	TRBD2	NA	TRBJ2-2	CASSSFLAGGNTGELFF	TGCGCCAGCAGCTCCTTTCTAGCGGGGGGCAACACCGGGGAGCTGTTTTTT
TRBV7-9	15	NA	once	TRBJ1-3	CASSWSGHTGNTIYF	TGTGCCAGCAGCTGGTCGGGACACACTGGAAACACCATATATTTT
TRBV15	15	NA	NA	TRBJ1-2	CATSREWGQGYGYTF	TGTGCCACCAGCAGAGAATGGGGCCAGGGGTATGGCTACACCTTC
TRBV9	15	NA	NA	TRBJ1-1	CASTRPTGLNTEAFF	TGTGCCAGCACCAGACCCACAGGGCTGAACACTGAAGCTTTCTTT
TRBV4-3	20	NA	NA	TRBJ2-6	CASSQESRGPESSGANVPTF	TGCGCCAGCAGCCAAGAGTCCCGTGGGCCAGAGAGCTCTGGGGCCAACGTCCCGACTTTC
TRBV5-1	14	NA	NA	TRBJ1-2	CASSLEGLGYGYTF	TGCGCCAGCAGCTTGGAGGGACTCGGCTATGGCTACACCTTC
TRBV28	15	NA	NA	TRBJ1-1	CASSLGRQLNTEAFF	TGTGCCAGCAGTTTAGGGCGACAATTGAACACTGAAGCTTTCTTT
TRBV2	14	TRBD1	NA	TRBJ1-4	CASSIVTGGEKLFF	TGTGCCAGCAGCATAGTGACAGGGGGGGAAAAACTGTTTTTT
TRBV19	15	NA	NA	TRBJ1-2	CASSIRSEINYGYTF	TGTGCCAGTAGTATTAGGTCGGAGATTAACTATGGCTACACCTTC
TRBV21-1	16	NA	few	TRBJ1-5	CASSNEQTYSNQPQHF	TGTGCCAGCAGCAATGAGCAGACTTATAGCAATCAGCCCCAGCATTTT
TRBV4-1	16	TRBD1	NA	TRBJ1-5	CASSPRKGQGNQPQHF	TGCGCCAGCAGCCCCCGTAAAGGACAGGGAAATCAGCCCCAGCATTTT
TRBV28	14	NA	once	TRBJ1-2	CASNHPSTEEGYTF	TGTGCCAGCAATCACCCCTCGACAGAGGAAGGCTACACCTTC
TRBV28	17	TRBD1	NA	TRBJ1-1	CASSLSWTGGMNTEAFF	TGTGCCAGCAGTTTATCTTGGACAGGGGGGATGAACACTGAAGCTTTCTTT
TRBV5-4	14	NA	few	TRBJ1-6	CASSLDPRDSPLHF	TGTGCCAGCAGCTTGGATCCGAGGGATTCACCCCTCCACTTT
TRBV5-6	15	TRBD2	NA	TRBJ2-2	CASSSQGLNTGELFF	TGTGCCAGCAGCTCTCAGGGACTAAACACCGGGGAGCTGTTTTTT